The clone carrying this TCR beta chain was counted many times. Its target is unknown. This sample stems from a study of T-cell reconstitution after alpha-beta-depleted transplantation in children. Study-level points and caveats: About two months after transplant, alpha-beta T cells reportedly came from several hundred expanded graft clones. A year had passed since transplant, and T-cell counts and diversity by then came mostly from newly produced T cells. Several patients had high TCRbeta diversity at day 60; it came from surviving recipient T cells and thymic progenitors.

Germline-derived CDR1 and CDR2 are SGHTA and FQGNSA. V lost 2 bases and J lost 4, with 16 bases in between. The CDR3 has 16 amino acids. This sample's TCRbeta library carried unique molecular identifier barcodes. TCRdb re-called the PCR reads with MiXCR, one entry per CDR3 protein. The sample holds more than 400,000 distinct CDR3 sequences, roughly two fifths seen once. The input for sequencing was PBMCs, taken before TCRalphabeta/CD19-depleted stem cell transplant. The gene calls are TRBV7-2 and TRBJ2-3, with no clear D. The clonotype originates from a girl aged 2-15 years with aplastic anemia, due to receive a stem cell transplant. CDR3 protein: CASSLFGSDGSDTQYF. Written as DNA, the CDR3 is TGTGCCAGCAGCTTATTCGGGTCGGACGGCTCAGATACGCAGTATTTT.